The clone carrying this T cell receptor beta chain was counted many times. Its specificity is unknown. Construction of the TCRbeta library involved unique molecular identifiers. TCRdb called the PCR reads again in MiXCR, with one record for every CDR3 protein. This table has under 250,000 distinct CDR3 sequences, 20% to 30% appearing once. These data originate in a study of T-cell reconstitution after alpha-beta-depleted transplantation in children. Germline loops: CDR1 MNHEY, CDR2 SVGAGI. CDR3 size: 17 residues. The V gene lost 2 bases and the J gene lost 1 base, with 17 bases spanning the gap. Overall study results and limits: By one year post-transplant, T-cell counts and diversity largely arose from T cells that were newly produced. Several hundred expanded graft clones reportedly supplied alpha-beta T cells about two months after transplant. Surviving recipient T cells and thymic progenitors accounted for the high day-60 TCRbeta diversity observed in some patients.

The sample here was PBMCs, mostly from graft donor cells, taken 360 days after TCRalphabeta/CD19-depleted stem cell transplant. The sequence came from a female patient aged 2-10 years who had a stem cell transplant for congenital amegakaryocytic thrombocytopenia, so the T cells may come from the graft donor. J is TRBJ1-1 and V is TRBV6-5, with TRBD1 as a possible D gene (5 bases). In DNA form, the CDR3 reads TGTGCCAGCAGTTACACCGACAGTTTAAGACCGAACACTGAAGCTTTCTTT. This sequence encodes CASSYTDSLRPNTEAFF.